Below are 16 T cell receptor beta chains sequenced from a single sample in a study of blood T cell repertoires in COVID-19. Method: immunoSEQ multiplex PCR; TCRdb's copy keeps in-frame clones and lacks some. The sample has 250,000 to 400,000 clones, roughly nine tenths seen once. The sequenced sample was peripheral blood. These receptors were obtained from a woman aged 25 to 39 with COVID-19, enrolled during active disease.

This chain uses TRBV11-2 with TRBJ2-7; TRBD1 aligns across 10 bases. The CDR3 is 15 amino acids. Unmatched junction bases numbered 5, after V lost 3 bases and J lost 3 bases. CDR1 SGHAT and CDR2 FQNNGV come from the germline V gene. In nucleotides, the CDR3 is TGTGCCAGCAGCTTTGGGACAGGGGATAGCTACGAGCAGTACTTC. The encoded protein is CASSFGTGDSYEQYF.

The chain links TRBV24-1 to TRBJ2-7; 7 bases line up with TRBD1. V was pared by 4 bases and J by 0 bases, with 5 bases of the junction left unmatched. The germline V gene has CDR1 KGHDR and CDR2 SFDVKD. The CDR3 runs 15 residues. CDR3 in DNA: TGTGCCACCAGTGACCCCGGGACAGCCTCCTACGAGCAGTACTTC. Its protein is CATSDPGTASYEQYF.

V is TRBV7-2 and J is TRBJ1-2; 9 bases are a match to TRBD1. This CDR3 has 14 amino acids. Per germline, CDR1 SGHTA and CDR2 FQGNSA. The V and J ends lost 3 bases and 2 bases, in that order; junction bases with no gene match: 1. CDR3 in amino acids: CASSLGTGNYGYTF. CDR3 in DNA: TGTGCCAGCAGCTTGGGGACAGGGAACTATGGCTACACCTTC.

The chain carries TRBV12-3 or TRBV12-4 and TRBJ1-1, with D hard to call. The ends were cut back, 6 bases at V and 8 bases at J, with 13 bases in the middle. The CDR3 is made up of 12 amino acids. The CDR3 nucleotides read TGTGCCAGCAGGGAGGGCTTCGTAGAAGCTTTCTTT. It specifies CASREGFVEAFF.

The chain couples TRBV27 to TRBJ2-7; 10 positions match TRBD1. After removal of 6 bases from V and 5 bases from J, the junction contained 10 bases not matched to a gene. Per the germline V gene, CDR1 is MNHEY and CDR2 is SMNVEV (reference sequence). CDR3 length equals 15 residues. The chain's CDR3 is CASSRAGQGFDEQYF. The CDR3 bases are TGTGCCAGCAGCCGCGCGGGACAGGGGTTCGACGAGCAGTACTTC.

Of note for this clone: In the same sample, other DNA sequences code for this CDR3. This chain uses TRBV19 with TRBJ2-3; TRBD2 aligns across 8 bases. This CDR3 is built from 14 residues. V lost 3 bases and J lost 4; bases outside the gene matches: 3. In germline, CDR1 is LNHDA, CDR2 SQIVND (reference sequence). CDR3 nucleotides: TGTGCCAGTAGTATCCCGGGGGGGGCAGATACGCAGTATTTT. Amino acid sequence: CASSIPGGADTQYF.

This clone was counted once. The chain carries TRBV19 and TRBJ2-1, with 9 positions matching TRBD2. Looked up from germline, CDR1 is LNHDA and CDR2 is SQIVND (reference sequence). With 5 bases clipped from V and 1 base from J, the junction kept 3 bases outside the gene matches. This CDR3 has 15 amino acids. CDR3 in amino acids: CASSLSGSSYNEQFF. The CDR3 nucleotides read TGTGCCAGTAGTCTTAGCGGGAGTTCCTACAATGAGCAGTTCTTC.

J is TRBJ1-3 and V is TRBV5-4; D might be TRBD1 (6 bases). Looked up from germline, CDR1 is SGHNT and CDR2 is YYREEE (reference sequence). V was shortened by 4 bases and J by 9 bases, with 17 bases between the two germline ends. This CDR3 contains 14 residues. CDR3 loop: CASSRDTVGGTIYF. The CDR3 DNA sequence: TGTGCCAGCAGCCGGGACACGGTCGGAGGCACCATATATTTT.

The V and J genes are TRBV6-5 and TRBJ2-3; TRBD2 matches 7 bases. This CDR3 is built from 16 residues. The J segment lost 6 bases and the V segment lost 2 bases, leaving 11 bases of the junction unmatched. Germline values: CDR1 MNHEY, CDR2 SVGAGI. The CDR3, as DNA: TGTGCCAGCAGTTACGACATAGCGGGCTGGGGGGATACGCAGTATTTT. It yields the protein CASSYDIAGWGDTQYF.

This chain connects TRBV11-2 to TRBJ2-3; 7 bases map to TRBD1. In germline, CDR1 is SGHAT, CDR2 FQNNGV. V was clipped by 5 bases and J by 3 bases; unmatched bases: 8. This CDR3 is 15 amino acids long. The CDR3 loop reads CASSERDRGTDTQYF. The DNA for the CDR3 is TGTGCCAGCAGCGAACGGGACAGAGGGACAGATACGCAGTATTTT.

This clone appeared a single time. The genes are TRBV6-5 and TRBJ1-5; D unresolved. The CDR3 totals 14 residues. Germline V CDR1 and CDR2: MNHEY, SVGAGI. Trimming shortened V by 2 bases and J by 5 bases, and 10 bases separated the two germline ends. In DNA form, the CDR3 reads TGTGCCAGCAGTTACGGGCAGCTTTATCAGCCCCAGCATTTT. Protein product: CASSYGQLYQPQHF.

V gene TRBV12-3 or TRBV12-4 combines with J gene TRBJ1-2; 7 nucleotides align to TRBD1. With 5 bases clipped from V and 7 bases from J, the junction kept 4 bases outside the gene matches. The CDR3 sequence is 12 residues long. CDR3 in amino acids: CASSGDRVGYTF. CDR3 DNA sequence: TGTGCCAGCAGTGGTGACAGGGTTGGCTACACCTTC.

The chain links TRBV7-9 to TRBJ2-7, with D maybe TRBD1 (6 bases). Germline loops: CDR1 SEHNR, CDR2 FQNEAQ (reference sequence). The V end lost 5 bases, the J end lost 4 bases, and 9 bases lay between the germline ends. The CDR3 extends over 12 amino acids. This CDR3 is CASSATGYEQYF. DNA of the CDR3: TGTGCCAGCAGCGCTACAGGGTACGAGCAGTACTTC.

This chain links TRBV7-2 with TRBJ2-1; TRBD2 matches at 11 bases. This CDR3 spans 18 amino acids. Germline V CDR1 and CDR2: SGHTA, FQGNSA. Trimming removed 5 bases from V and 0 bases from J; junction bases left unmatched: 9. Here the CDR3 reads CASSPRTSGSSSYNEQFF. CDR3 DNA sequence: TGTGCCAGCAGCCCCCGGACTAGCGGGTCGAGCTCCTACAATGAGCAGTTCTTC. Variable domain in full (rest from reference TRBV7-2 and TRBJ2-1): GAGVSQSPSNKVTEKGKDVELRCDPISGHTALYWYRQSLGQGLEFLIYFQGNSAPDKSGLPSDRFSAERTGGSVSTLTIQRTQQEDSAVYLCASSPRTSGSSSYNEQFFGPGTRLTVL.

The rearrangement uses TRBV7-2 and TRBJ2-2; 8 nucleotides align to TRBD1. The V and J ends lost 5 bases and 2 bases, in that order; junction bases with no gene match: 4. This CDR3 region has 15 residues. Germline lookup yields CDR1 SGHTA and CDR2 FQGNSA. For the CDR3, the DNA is TGTGCCAGCAGCCCGGACAGGGAAAACACCGGGGAGCTGTTTTTT. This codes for CASSPDRENTGELFF.

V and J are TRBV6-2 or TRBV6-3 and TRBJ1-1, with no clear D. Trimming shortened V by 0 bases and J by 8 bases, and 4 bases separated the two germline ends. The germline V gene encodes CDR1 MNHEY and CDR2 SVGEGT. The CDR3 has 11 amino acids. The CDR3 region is CASSYSYEAFF. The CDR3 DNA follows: TGTGCCAGCAGTTACTCCTACGAAGCTTTCTTT.